The rows below give T cell receptor beta chains drawn from one sample of a study of T cell responses to AZD1222 COVID-19 vaccine. Produced via immunoSEQ multiplex PCR; TCRdb's table is partial and in-frame only. The table records tens of thousands of clones, approximately 92% of them present only once. This sample comprised peripheral blood, obtained on day 0 of AZD1222 vaccination. The receptors were sampled from an adult in good health. The conserved cysteine and the conserved F or W are not part of the CDR3 here. The D gene is left open where the match is weak.

V gene: TRBV7-9
D gene: -
J gene: TRBJ2-3
CDR3 protein: ASSSGPGGRGGDTQY

V gene: TRBV5-5
D gene: -
J gene: TRBJ2-2
CDR3 protein: ASSLTWTGELF

V gene: TRBV18
D gene: -
J gene: TRBJ2-1
CDR3 protein: ASSPTRGEDEQF

V gene: TRBV28
D gene: -
J gene: TRBJ2-3
CDR3 protein: ASGPGDTQY

V gene: TRBV24-1
D gene: TRBD2
J gene: TRBJ2-2
CDR3 protein: ATSVPPPAGGLLNTGELF

V gene: TRBV28
D gene: -
J gene: TRBJ2-7
CDR3 protein: ASLTRGAYEQY

V gene: TRBV15
D gene: -
J gene: TRBJ2-6
CDR3 protein: ATSRGGTASGANVLT

V gene: TRBV25-1
D gene: -
J gene: TRBJ1-1
CDR3 protein: ASSEWGWTANTEAF

V gene: TRBV24-1
D gene: -
J gene: TRBJ2-7
CDR3 protein: ATTPRPALYEQY

V gene: TRBV5-4
D gene: -
J gene: TRBJ2-2
CDR3 protein: ASSLPNRRTNTGELF

V gene: TRBV14
D gene: -
J gene: TRBJ1-2
CDR3 protein: ASSQDRPYGYT

V gene: TRBV14
D gene: -
J gene: TRBJ1-2
CDR3 protein: ASSQEGGRYGYT

V gene: TRBV2
D gene: TRBD1
J gene: TRBJ1-4
CDR3 protein: ASGQGNNEKLF

V gene: TRBV10-2
D gene: -
J gene: TRBJ1-1
CDR3 protein: ASSENGYEAF

V gene: TRBV5-8
D gene: -
J gene: TRBJ1-1
CDR3 protein: ASSETNTEAF

V gene: TRBV6-5
D gene: TRBD1
J gene: TRBJ1-5
CDR3 protein: ASGQGGSNQPQH

V gene: TRBV5-4
D gene: -
J gene: TRBJ2-7
CDR3 protein: ASSNPGDAEQY

V gene: TRBV11-2
D gene: -
J gene: TRBJ1-1
CDR3 protein: ASSLMVNTEAF

V gene: TRBV28
D gene: -
J gene: TRBJ1-1
CDR3 protein: ASSRGWGGWTEAF

V gene: TRBV5-4
D gene: TRBD2
J gene: TRBJ2-7
CDR3 protein: ASSLAGGTYEQY

V gene: TRBV4-1
D gene: -
J gene: TRBJ1-4
CDR3 protein: ASSPSAQPNEKLF

V gene: TRBV4-3
D gene: -
J gene: TRBJ2-7
CDR3 protein: ASSQDAYKVVEQY

V gene: TRBV7-9
D gene: -
J gene: TRBJ1-2
CDR3 protein: ASSSDSRGYT

V gene: TRBV6-2/TRBV6-3
D gene: TRBD1
J gene: TRBJ1-5
CDR3 protein: ASSYQGQGFGNQPQH

V gene: TRBV4-3
D gene: -
J gene: TRBJ1-2
CDR3 protein: ASSQDWGQGFGYT

V gene: TRBV5-6
D gene: -
J gene: TRBJ1-6
CDR3 protein: ASRRRENSPLH

V gene: TRBV11-2
D gene: TRBD2
J gene: TRBJ2-7
CDR3 protein: ASSPGLAELMWEQY

V gene: TRBV5-4
D gene: -
J gene: TRBJ2-7
CDR3 protein: ASSTADVGTYEQY

V gene: TRBV12-3/TRBV12-4
D gene: -
J gene: TRBJ2-5
CDR3 protein: ASSLATETQY

V gene: TRBV5-6
D gene: TRBD1
J gene: TRBJ1-1
CDR3 protein: ASSSETGAGTEAF

V gene: TRBV28
D gene: -
J gene: TRBJ1-3
CDR3 protein: ATTTGISGNTIY

V gene: TRBV5-4
D gene: TRBD2
J gene: TRBJ2-2
CDR3 protein: ASSLVAGGGAGELF

V gene: TRBV25-1
D gene: TRBD1
J gene: TRBJ1-1
CDR3 protein: ASSGTGAQNTEAF

V gene: TRBV9
D gene: -
J gene: TRBJ1-1
CDR3 protein: ASSVGYTVNTEAF

V gene: TRBV4-1
D gene: -
J gene: TRBJ1-2
CDR3 protein: ASSQPGRVNGYT

V gene: TRBV2
D gene: -
J gene: TRBJ2-3
CDR3 protein: ASSKGLTIFPQY

V gene: TRBV3-1/TRBV3-2
D gene: TRBD1
J gene: TRBJ1-4
CDR3 protein: ASSQAQGGFNEKLF

V gene: TRBV12-3/TRBV12-4
D gene: TRBD2
J gene: TRBJ2-7
CDR3 protein: ASTLGLDVEQY

V gene: TRBV27
D gene: TRBD2
J gene: TRBJ2-1
CDR3 protein: ASSLSSLAGAYNEQF

V gene: TRBV28
D gene: -
J gene: TRBJ1-2
CDR3 protein: ASSLINLSGNGYT

V gene: TRBV9
D gene: -
J gene: TRBJ2-5
CDR3 protein: ASSVSWYQETQY

V gene: TRBV15
D gene: TRBD1
J gene: TRBJ2-3
CDR3 protein: ATSSGGQGASDTQY

V gene: TRBV28
D gene: -
J gene: TRBJ2-2
CDR3 protein: ASSLSTLAGELF

V gene: TRBV3-1/TRBV3-2
D gene: -
J gene: TRBJ2-5
CDR3 protein: ASSLQGTQETQY

V gene: TRBV12-3/TRBV12-4
D gene: TRBD1
J gene: TRBJ2-7
CDR3 protein: ATTGGAGYEQY

V gene: TRBV19
D gene: TRBD1
J gene: TRBJ1-1
CDR3 protein: ASSTPGQAMNTEAF

V gene: TRBV18
D gene: TRBD2
J gene: TRBJ2-1
CDR3 protein: ASSALARVHYNEQF